The sequence of this TCR beta chain was determined in a study of human T cells and chemical hapten exposure (dated by TCRdb to the early 2020s). About the study as a whole: For sensitization, 2% DPC in acetone was applied to an approximately 2 cm by approximately 2 cm area of upper inner arm skin. Patch tests used Finn chambers with 0.01% DPC on the upper back, scored after 6 days by International Contact Dermatitis Research Group standards. Throughout the roughly 26-week study period, patients were also given weekly therapeutic DPC doses on the scalp. Roughly 30 alopecia patients provided blood for TCR sequencing at one to four time points (pre-sensitization, 2, 6 and 24 weeks). This study followed changes in the peripheral blood TCR repertoire in vivo during primary and secondary sensitization of alopecia patients to the hapten diphenylcyclopropenone (DPC). Blood was sampled from patients pre-sensitization (week 0) and at 2, 6 and about 24 weeks after DPC sensitization. Libraries were combined into a pool for sequencing, and differences in TCR yield between samples came mainly from small differences in library volumes within the pool. The mostly female patient cohort included alopecia areata with under or over 50% scalp involvement, alopecia totalis and alopecia universalis. Overall study results and their limits: Patch test score was positively correlated with the number of PT1 expanded TCRs, with significance at thresholds 8, 16 and 32 but not at 4. All patients had alopecia, a presumed autoimmune disease, so their immune response might differ from that of healthy individuals. Expanded TCRs formed significantly more large CDR3 similarity clusters than pre-sensitization or healthy control sets, consistent with antigen-driven responses. Repeated subsampling changed both the strength of the expansion versus patch-test correlation and the threshold at which the correlation became significant. No change with DPC sensitization was found in the number of TCRs above 1 in 1000 frequency, and no evidence of global repertoire structure alterations was found.

Note on this clonotype: Its antigen has not been determined. Base quality data are lacking; no much larger clone is found one base away.

The time point label, read with the paper, signifies: pre-sensitization, week 0. Explained via the paper, the treatment or condition label denotes: therapeutic diphenylcyclopropenone sensitization with weekly scalp DPC. At each patch-test visit, blood was drawn before the patch test was applied. To be eligible, patients had to be aged 18 to 70, diagnosed with alopecia and judged suitable for DPC therapy, while pregnant patients were excluded. Unfractionated whole blood was collected in Tempus Blood RNA tubes, and total RNA was extracted from that blood. Libraries were constructed by RACE. The sequencing machine was a NextSeq 500. Library preparation attached unique molecular identifiers to individual cDNA molecules for quantitative, reproducible TCR counting. For every blood RNA sample, sequencing covered both the TCR alpha and TCR beta chains. The authors' analysis ran thus. The median number of TCRs per sample was roughly 100,000, ranging from about 20,000 to 750,000. The Decombinator software suite was used to annotate V, J and CDR3 in the TCR reads. Every sample was subsampled to the same number of TCRs (28,000) for the PS versus PT1 abundance plots. TCRs were defined as expanded if absent before sensitization and observed at least eight times at the 2-week time point. TCRdb reprocessed the public reads (quality trimming at Q25 with fastp, clone calling with MiXCR) and kept in-frame beta chains. Each CDR3 protein gets just one entry, which takes the most common genes and DNA from the rows behind it. TCRdb's processing, not the authors' own work, is the source of the V and J calls. This sample gives 250,000 or so distinct CDR3 sequences in total; 7.5% to 9% of them show up just once. Jointly, the top ten make up over 2% of the sample.

From its cysteine to its phenylalanine, the CDR3 spans 14 amino acids. Only the CDR3 DNA stays, 42 bases, in frame from base 1. Per the germline V gene, ENHRY is the CDR1 and SYGVKD is the CDR2. V is cut by 0 bases and J by 4 bases, and the space between the germline ends is 10 bases. The clonotype comes from a woman between 40 and 50 years old with alopecia areata. Some clones in this sample may be carry-over from other donors' samples. Here the chain combines TRBV10-3 and TRBJ2-7; no confident D gene assignment can be made. The source was whole blood, collected in connection with sensitization to the hapten diphenylcyclopropenone (DPC). In nucleotides, the sequence is TGTGCCATCAGTGAGTCGGGCAGCCGGTACGAGCAGTACTTC. This codes for CAISESGSRYEQYF.